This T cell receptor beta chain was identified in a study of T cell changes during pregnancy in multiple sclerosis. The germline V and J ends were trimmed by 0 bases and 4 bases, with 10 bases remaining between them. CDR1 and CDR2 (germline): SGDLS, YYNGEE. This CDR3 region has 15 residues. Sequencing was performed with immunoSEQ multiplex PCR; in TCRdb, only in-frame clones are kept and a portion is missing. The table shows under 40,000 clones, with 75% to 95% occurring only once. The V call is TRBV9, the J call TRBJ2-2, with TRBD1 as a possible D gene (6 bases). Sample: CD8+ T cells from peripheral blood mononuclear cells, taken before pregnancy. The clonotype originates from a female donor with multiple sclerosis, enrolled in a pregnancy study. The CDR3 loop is CASSVVTGFTGELFF. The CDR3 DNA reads TGTGCCAGCAGCGTAGTAACAGGGTTCACCGGGGAGCTGTTTTTT.